Here is one T cell receptor (beta chain) with its context. Its antigen is not known. This sample is part of a study of spatial heterogeneity in lung cancer. Sample time point: sample taken at primary tumor resection. TCRdb re-called the 5' RACE reads with MiXCR, one entry per CDR3 protein. The data hold around 16,000 distinct CDR3 sequences, with over 6.5% observed a single time. Germline loops: CDR1 MNHNY, CDR2 SVGAGI (reference sequence). Trimming at V came to 6 bases and at J to 4 bases, leaving 14 bases not matched to a gene. This CDR3 is 16 amino acids long. Study-level points and caveats: Mutation tallies in tumors tracked expanded intratumoral alpha and beta TCR counts.

The sequencing used lung tumor tissue, collected at surgery. This receptor was obtained from a female donor with early-stage non-small cell lung cancer. The chain uses TRBV6-6 and TRBJ1-2; TRBD1 matches 7 bases. CDR3 nucleotide sequence: TGTGCCAGCAGGACGCCAGCGACAGGGTTGGCCTATGGCTACACCTTC. It specifies CASRTPATGLAYGYTF.